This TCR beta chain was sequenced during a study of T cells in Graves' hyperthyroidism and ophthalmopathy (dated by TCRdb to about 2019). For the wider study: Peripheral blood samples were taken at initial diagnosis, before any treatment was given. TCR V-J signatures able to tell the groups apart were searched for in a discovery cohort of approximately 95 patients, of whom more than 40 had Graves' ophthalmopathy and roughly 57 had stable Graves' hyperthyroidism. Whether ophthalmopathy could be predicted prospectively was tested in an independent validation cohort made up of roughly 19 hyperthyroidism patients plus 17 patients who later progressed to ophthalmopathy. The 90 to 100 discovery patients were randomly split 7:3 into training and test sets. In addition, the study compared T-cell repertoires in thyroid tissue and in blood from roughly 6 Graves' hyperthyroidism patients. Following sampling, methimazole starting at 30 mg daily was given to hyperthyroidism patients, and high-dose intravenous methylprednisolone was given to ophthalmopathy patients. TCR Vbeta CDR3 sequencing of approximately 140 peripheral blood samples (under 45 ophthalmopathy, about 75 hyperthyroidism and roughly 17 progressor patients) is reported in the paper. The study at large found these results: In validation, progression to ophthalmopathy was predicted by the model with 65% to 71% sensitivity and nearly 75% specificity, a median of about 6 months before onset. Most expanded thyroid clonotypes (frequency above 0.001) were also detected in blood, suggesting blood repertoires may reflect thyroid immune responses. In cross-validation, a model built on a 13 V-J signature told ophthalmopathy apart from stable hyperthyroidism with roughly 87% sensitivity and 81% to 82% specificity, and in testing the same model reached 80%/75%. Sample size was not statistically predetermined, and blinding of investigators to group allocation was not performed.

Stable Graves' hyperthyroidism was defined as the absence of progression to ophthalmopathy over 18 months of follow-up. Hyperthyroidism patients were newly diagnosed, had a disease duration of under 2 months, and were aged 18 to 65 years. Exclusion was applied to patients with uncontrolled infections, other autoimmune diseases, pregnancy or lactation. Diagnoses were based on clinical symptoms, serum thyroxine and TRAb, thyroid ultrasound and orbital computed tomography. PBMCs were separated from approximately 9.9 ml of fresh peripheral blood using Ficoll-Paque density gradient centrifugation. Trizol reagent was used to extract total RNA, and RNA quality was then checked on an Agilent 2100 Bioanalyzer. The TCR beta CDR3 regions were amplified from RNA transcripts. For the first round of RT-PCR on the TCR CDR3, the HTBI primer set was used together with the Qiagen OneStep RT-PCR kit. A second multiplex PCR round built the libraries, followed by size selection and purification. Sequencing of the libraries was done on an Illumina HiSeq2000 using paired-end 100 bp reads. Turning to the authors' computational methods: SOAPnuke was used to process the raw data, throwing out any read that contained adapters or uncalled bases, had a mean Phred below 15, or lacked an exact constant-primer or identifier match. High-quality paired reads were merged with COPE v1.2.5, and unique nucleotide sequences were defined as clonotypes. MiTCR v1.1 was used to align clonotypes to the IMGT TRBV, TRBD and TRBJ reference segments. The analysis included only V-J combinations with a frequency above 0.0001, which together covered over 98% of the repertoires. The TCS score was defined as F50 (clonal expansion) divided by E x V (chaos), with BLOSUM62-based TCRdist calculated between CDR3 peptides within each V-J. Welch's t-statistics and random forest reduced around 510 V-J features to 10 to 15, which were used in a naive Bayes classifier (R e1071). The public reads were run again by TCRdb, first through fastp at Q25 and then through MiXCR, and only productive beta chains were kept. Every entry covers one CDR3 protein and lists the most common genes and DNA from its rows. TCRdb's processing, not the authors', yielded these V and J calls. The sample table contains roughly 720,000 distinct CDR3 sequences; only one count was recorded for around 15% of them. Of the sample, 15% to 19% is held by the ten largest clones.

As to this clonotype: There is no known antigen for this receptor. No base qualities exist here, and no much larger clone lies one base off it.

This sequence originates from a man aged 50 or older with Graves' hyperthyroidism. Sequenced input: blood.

The CDR3 region has the sequence CASSLGPRLAGSYEQYF. In nucleotides, the sequence is TGTGCCAGCAGCTTAGGCCCCCGACTAGCGGGATCCTACGAGCAGTACTTC. Recombination linked TRBV11-2 to TRBJ2-7, and 11 junction bases match TRBD2. The germline V gene provides CDR1 SGHAT and CDR2 FQNNGV. Compared with germline, V lacks 1 base and J lacks 1 base; bases without a gene match: 6. The CDR3 has 17 amino acids, counting the end cysteine and phenylalanine. CDR3 DNA is the only sequence kept; it has 51 bases, read in frame from the first base.